This T cell receptor (beta chain) was sequenced during a study of blood T cell repertoires in COVID-19. For the study at large: The cDNA or gDNA used as material had been derived from T cells, B-cell-depleted T cells, or PBMCs.

Generated by immunoSEQ multiplex PCR, the TCRdb table keeps only in-frame clones and is missing some. This table has more than 120,000 clones, roughly 84% appearing once. V was pared by 5 bases and J by 5 bases, with 12 bases between. The CDR3 has 13 amino acids. Germline V lookup: CDR1 MNHEY, CDR2 SVGAGI. The TCR sequence derives from a human donor with acute or convalescent COVID-19. The donor label of this sample is uncertain. Specimen: peripheral blood. V usage is TRBV6-5 and J usage is TRBJ2-5; D gene unclear. The CDR3 loop is CASSPYIGETQYF. As DNA, the CDR3 is TGTGCCAGCAGTCCATATATCGGGGAGACCCAGTACTTC.